This is a list of T cell receptor beta chains from one sample in a study of blood T cell repertoires in COVID-19. Profiling relied on immunoSEQ multiplex PCR, and the TCRdb table lists in-frame clones only, not all of them. The profile covers 65,000 to 95,000 clones, with around 91% appearing a single time and 12% taken by the ten largest. The source material was peripheral blood. The receptor source for this set is a man in his 70s with active or convalescent COVID-19. Both conserved end residues are part of each CDR3. Fields, in order: D gene, J gene, clone size, V gene, CDR3 length, CDR3 protein, CDR3 DNA. D genes are given only for firm matches. Rows may omit the clone size; those that give it use once, few, many or a size class.

d_call: .
j_call: TRBJ2-1
clone_size: .
v_call: TRBV4-3
cdr3_length: 15
cdr3_aa: CASSQGSPTANEQFF
cdr3_nt: TGCGCCAGCAGCCAAGGTTCACCGACAGCCAATGAGCAGTTCTTC

d_call: .
j_call: TRBJ2-6
clone_size: .
v_call: TRBV5-1
cdr3_length: 15
cdr3_aa: CASSRSSPGANVLTF
cdr3_nt: TGCGCCAGCAGCAGGAGTAGCCCCGGGGCCAACGTCCTGACTTTC

d_call: TRBD2
j_call: TRBJ2-7
clone_size: .
v_call: TRBV27
cdr3_length: 14
cdr3_aa: CASSLWTSGYEQYF
cdr3_nt: TGTGCCAGCAGTTTATGGACTAGCGGCTACGAGCAGTACTTC

d_call: .
j_call: TRBJ1-2
clone_size: .
v_call: TRBV5-6
cdr3_length: 15
cdr3_aa: CASSLASGAYYGYTF
cdr3_nt: TGTGCCAGCAGCTTGGCCTCGGGAGCTTACTATGGCTACACCTTC

d_call: TRBD2
j_call: TRBJ2-3
clone_size: .
v_call: TRBV5-1
cdr3_length: 15
cdr3_aa: CASSPGGLSTDTQYF
cdr3_nt: TGCGCCAGCAGCCCGGGGGGTCTTAGCACAGATACGCAGTATTTT

d_call: .
j_call: TRBJ1-6
clone_size: .
v_call: TRBV30
cdr3_length: 14
cdr3_aa: CAWSSGQVGSPLHF
cdr3_nt: TGTGCCTGGTCCTCGGGACAAGTGGGCTCACCCCTCCACTTT

d_call: TRBD2
j_call: TRBJ2-5
clone_size: .
v_call: TRBV19
cdr3_length: 14
cdr3_aa: CASSIREGSETQYF
cdr3_nt: TGTGCCAGTAGTATAAGGGAGGGTTCGGAGACCCAGTACTTC

d_call: TRBD1
j_call: TRBJ2-7
clone_size: once
v_call: TRBV19
cdr3_length: 16
cdr3_aa: CASSISAQGASYEQYF
cdr3_nt: TGTGCCAGTAGTATTTCGGCACAGGGGGCTTCCTACGAGCAGTACTTC

d_call: .
j_call: TRBJ1-1
clone_size: .
v_call: TRBV13
cdr3_length: 15
cdr3_aa: CASSLGGTLNTEAFF
cdr3_nt: TGTGCCAGCAGCCTCGGTGGGACTCTGAACACTGAAGCTTTCTTT

d_call: .
j_call: TRBJ2-7
clone_size: .
v_call: TRBV27
cdr3_length: 13
cdr3_aa: CASSRGGSYEQYF
cdr3_nt: TGTGCCAGCAGCCGAGGGGGCTCCTACGAGCAGTACTTC

d_call: TRBD1
j_call: TRBJ2-1
clone_size: .
v_call: TRBV9
cdr3_length: 15
cdr3_aa: CASSRTGGSYNEQFF
cdr3_nt: TGTGCCAGCAGCAGGACAGGGGGCTCCTACAATGAGCAGTTCTTC

d_call: .
j_call: TRBJ1-5
clone_size: .
v_call: TRBV6-6
cdr3_length: 14
cdr3_aa: CASSSGVRNQPQHF
cdr3_nt: TGTGCCAGCAGTTCAGGGGTGCGGAATCAGCCCCAGCATTTT

d_call: .
j_call: TRBJ1-1
clone_size: .
v_call: TRBV29-1
cdr3_length: 13
cdr3_aa: CSVSLGRDTEAFF
cdr3_nt: TGCAGCGTTTCTCTAGGGAGGGACACTGAAGCTTTCTTT

d_call: TRBD1
j_call: TRBJ2-3
clone_size: .
v_call: TRBV3-1/TRBV3-2
cdr3_length: 13
cdr3_aa: CASSQLQGGTQYF
cdr3_nt: TGTGCCAGCAGCCAATTACAGGGGGGTACGCAGTATTTT

d_call: TRBD1
j_call: TRBJ2-7
clone_size: .
v_call: TRBV13
cdr3_length: 16
cdr3_aa: CASSLGRQGASYEQYF
cdr3_nt: TGTGCCAGCAGCTTGGGCCGACAGGGGGCCTCCTACGAGCAGTACTTC